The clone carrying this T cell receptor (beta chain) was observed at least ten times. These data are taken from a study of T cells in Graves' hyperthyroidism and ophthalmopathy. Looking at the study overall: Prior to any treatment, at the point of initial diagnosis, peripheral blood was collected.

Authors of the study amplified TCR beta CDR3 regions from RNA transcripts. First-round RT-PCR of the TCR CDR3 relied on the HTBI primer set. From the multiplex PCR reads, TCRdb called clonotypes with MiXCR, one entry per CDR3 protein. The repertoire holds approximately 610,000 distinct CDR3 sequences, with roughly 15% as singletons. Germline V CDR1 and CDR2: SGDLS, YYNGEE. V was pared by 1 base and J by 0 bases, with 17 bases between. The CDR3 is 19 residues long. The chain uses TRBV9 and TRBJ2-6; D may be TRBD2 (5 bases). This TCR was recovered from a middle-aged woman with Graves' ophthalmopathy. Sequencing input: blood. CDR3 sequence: CASSVLLGGDLSGANVLTF. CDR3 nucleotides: TGTGCCAGCAGCGTACTCTTAGGAGGCGATCTCTCTGGGGCCAACGTCCTGACTTTC.